The clone carrying this TCR beta chain was observed a handful of times. Its specificity is not known. The source of the sample is a study of memory CD4+ T cells and cytomegalovirus serostatus. Generated by immunoSEQ multiplex PCR, the TCRdb table keeps only in-frame clones and is missing some. The data show fewer than 35,000 clones, with 75% to 85% seen just once and about 0.66% held by the top ten. V lost 4 bases and J 7 bases, leaving 13 bases between the germline ends. The CDR3 contains 12 residues. Looked up from germline, CDR1 is SQVTM and CDR2 is ANQGSEA. Single viable CD3+CD4+CD8-CD45RO+ cells were sorted as the memory CD4+ T cells. Findings and caveats of the study: The CMV-associated TCR signature appears largely within the CD4+ memory repertoire.

Sequencing used memory CD4+ T cells from blood. The chain is built from TRBV29-1 and TRBJ1-1; D is unclear. This receptor was obtained from an adult in good health and CMV-seronegative. The CDR3 sequence: CSVGRAQDEAFF. The CDR3 DNA reads as TGCAGCGTTGGACGGGCCCAGGATGAAGCTTTCTTT. The variable domain in full, with the rest retrieved from reference TRBV29-1 and TRBJ1-1, is SAVISQKPSRDICQRGTSLTIQCQVDSQVTMMFWYRQQPGQSLTLIATANQGSEATYESGFVIDKFPISRPNLTFSTLTVSNMSPEDSSIYLCSVGRAQDEAFFGQGTRLTVV.